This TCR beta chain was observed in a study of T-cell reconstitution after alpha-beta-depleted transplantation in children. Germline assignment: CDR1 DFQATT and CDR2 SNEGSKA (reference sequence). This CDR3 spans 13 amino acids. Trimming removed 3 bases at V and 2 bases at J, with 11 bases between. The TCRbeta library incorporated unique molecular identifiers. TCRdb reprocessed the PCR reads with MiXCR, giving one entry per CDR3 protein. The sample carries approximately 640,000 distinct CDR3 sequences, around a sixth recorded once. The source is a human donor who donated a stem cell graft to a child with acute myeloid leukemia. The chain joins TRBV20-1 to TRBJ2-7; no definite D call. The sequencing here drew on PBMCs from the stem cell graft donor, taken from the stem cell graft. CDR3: CSASADGPYEQYF. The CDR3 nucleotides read TGCAGTGCTAGTGCTGACGGACCCTACGAGCAGTACTTC.